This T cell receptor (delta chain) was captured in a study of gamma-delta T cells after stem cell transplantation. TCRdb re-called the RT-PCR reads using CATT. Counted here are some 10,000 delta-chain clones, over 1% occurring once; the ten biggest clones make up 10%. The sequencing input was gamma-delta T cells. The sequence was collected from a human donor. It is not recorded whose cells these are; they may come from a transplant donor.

CDR3 residues: CACDTVQLGDTRGQLIF. The CDR3, as DNA: TGTGCCTGTGACACCGTGCAGCTGGGGGATACGCGGGGGCAACTCATCTTT. V usage is TRDV2 and J usage is TRDJ1; 12 nucleotides match TRDD3. Trimming removed 0 bases from V and 9 bases from J; junction bases left unmatched: 13. Germline V gives CDR1 GEAIGNYY, CDR2 EKD. The CDR3 loop spans 17 amino acids.